This TCR beta chain was obtained from a study of blood T cell repertoires in COVID-19. This CDR3 comprises 14 residues. With 7 bases removed from V and 1 base from J, the gap between germline ends came to 10 bases. Germline assignment: CDR1 MNHNY and CDR2 SVGAGI (reference sequence). Authors' analysis steps: It was from reference gene primer amplification that nucleated cell counts were estimated. TCRdb's table, derived via immunoSEQ multiplex PCR, lists solely in-frame clones and lacks some. V, J and clone size were drawn from that table, and D and trimming were deduced from the DNA. The sample contains 53,000 or so clones, about nine tenths of which appear only once.

This rearrangement joins TRBV6-6 to TRBJ2-2; D is undetermined. Sequenced: peripheral blood. The source of this sequence is a man in his forties or fifties with acute or convalescent COVID-19. This CDR3 is CASTFALNTGELFF. CDR3 bases: TGTGCCAGCACCTTTGCACTGAACACCGGGGAGCTGTTTTTT.